This TCR beta chain was profiled in a study of blood T cell repertoires in COVID-19 (dated by TCRdb to the early 2020s). About the study as a whole: Samples covering the acute and convalescent phases of COVID-19 were provided by collaborators in the United States, Italy and Spain. The prospective study material was composed of cDNA or gDNA derived from T cells, B-cell-depleted T cells, or PBMCs. Deeply sampled blood TCRbeta repertoires from subjects exposed to, actively infected with, or recovered from COVID-19 were included in the dataset. A freely available public database, intended as a resource for researchers studying the immune response to SARS-CoV-2, is where the repertoires were released. The samples were drawn from two sources: the first 160 participants of the ongoing ImmuneRACE study, and 1,254 subjects contributed by 6 global collaborators. Nearly every sample came with metadata listing a de-identified subject ID, COVID-19 status, age in years and sex. Where HLA class I and class II types were available, the types were taken from metadata supplied by the sample provider, not from assay-based typing. What the research found in general, with its limitations: The amount of clinical and demographic metadata varied by source and participant and was provided uncurated.

Details on this clone: Its antigen target is currently unknown. No quality values exist for individual bases; no much larger clone is one base distant.

Whole blood was collected in K2EDTA tubes by collaborating institutions according to the institutions' own protocols. For TCRbeta analysis, collaborators shipped samples in one of three forms: frozen whole blood, isolated PBMCs, or DNA extracted from either of those sample types. Taken from cysteine to phenylalanine, the CDR3 has 16 residues. Only the CDR3 part of the read is kept: 48 bases, read in frame from the first base. Per the germline V gene, SGHAT is the CDR1 and FQNNGV is the CDR2. V was cut back by 0 bases and J by 4 bases, leaving a gap of 16 bases between them. TCRbeta CDR3 regions were amplified from genomic DNA by means of the immunoSEQ Assay, a bias-controlled multiplex PCR. The authors' analysis ran thus. The number of nucleated cells in each sample was estimated by amplification of reference gene primers within the assay. To quantify the absolute abundance of each unique TCRbeta CDR3 rearrangement, sequence reads were collapsed and filtered. For each sample, productive Simpson clonality was calculated by taking the square root of Simpson's diversity index across productive rearrangements. TCRdb carries this immuneACCESS record with in-frame sequences only. Its versions omit some clonotypes, under half of them owing to an unresolved V gene in the studies checked, with the rest unexplained. The V and J calls and the clone size are those of that table, but D and trimming were determined from the DNA. The sample includes some 220,000 clones, with roughly 84% observed a single time. The leading ten clones occupy roughly 10% of the sample.

This chain joins TRBV11-2 to TRBJ2-7; tentative D gene TRBD2, with 7 bases matching. The receptor was derived from a man in his fifties with active or convalescent COVID-19. Sequenced material: peripheral blood. The CDR3 protein is CASSLDWARGGYEQYF. The nucleotide sequence is TGTGCCAGCAGCTTAGATTGGGCCAGGGGAGGGTACGAGCAGTACTTC.